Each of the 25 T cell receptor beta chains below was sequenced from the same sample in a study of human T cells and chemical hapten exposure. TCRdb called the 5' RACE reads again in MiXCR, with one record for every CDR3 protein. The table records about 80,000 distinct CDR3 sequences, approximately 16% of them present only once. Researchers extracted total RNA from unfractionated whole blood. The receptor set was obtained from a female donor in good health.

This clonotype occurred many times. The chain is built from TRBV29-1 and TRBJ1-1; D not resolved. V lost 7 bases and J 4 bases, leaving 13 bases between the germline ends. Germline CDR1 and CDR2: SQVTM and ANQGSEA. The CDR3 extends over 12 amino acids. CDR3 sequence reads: CSADIAATEAFF. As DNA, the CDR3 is TGCAGCGCTGACATTGCGGCCACTGAAGCTTTCTTT.

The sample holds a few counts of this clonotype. CDR3 coding DNA: TGTGCCAGCAGTTTCGGGCAGGCGAAATCCCAGTACTTC. Translated, it gives CASSFGQAKSQYF. The chain combines TRBV28 with TRBJ2-5; D is uncertain. The CDR3 extends over 13 amino acids. Germline-derived CDR1 and CDR2 are MDHEN and SYDVKM. Trimming shortened V by 3 bases and J by 9 bases, and 14 bases separated the two germline ends. Full variable domain (missing parts from reference TRBV28 and TRBJ2-5): DVKVTQSSRYLVKRTGEKVFLECVQDMDHENMFWYRQDPGLGLRLIYFSYDVKMKEKGDIPEGYSVSREKKERFSLILESASTNQTSMYLCASSFGQAKSQYFGPGTRLLVL.

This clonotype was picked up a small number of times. The CDR3 region is CSVGQGRDTEAFF. CDR3 DNA: TGCAGCGTTGGGCAGGGTCGGGACACTGAAGCTTTCTTT. The chain carries TRBV29-1 and TRBJ1-1; TRBD1 might be the D (5 bases). V dropped 4 bases and J dropped 3 bases, with 12 bases sitting between them. The CDR3 length is 13 residues. Germline CDR1 reads SQVTM; CDR2 reads ANQGSEA.

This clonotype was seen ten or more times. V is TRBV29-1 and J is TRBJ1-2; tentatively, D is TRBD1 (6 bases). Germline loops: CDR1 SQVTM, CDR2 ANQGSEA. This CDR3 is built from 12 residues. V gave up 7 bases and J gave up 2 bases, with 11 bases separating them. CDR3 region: CSGGGGNYGYTF. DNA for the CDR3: TGCAGCGGCGGGGGGGGCAACTATGGCTACACCTTC.

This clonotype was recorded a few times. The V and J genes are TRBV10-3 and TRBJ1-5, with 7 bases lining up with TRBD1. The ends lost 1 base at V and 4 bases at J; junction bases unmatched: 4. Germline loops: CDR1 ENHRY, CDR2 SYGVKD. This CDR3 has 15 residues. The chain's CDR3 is CAISEYRGGNQPQHF. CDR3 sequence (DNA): TGTGCCATCAGTGAGTACAGGGGAGGAAATCAGCCCCAGCATTTT.

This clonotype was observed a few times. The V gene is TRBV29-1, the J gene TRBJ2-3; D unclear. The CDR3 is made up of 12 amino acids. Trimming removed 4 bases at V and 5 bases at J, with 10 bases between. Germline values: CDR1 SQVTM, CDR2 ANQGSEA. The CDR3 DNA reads TGCAGCGTTGGGGGAATCGGAGATACGCAGTATTTT. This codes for CSVGGIGDTQYF.

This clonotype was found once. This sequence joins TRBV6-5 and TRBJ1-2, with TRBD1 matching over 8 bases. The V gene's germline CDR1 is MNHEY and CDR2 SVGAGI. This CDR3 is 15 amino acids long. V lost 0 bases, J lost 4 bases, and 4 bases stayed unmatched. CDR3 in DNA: TGTGCCAGCAGTTACTCCGGGACAGGCCCCTATGGCTACACCTTC. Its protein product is CASSYSGTGPYGYTF.

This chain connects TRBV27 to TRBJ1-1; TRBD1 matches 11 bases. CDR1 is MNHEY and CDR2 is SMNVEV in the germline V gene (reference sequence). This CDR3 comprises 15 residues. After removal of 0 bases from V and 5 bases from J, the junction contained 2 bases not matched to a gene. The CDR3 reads CASSLSGTGGTEAFF. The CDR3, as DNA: TGTGCCAGCAGTTTATCTGGGACAGGGGGGACTGAAGCTTTCTTT.

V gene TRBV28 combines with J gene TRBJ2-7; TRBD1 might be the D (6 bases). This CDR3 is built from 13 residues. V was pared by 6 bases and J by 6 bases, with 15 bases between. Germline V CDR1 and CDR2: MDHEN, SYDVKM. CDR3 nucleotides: TGTGCCAGCAGACCGGGACAACTTCCCGAGCAGTACTTC. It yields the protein CASRPGQLPEQYF.

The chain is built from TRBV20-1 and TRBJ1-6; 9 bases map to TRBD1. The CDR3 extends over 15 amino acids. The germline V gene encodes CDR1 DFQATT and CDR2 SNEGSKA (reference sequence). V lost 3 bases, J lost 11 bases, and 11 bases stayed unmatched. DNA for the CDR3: TGCAGTGCTAGCCCCGGGACAGGGTTGGCGGCACCCCTCCACTTT. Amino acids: CSASPGTGLAAPLHF.

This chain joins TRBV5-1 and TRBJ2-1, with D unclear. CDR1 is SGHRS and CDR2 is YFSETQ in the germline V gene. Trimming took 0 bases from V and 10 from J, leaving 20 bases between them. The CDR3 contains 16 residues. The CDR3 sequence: CASSLGQARSIHEQFF. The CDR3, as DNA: TGCGCCAGCAGCTTGGGGCAGGCTAGGTCAATCCACGAGCAGTTCTTC. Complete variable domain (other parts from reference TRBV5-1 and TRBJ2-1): KAGVTQTPRYLIKTRGQQVTLSCSPISGHRSVSWYQQTPGQGLQFLFEYFSETQRNKGNFPGRFSGRQFSNSRSEMNVSTLELGDSALYLCASSLGQARSIHEQFFGPGTRLTVL.

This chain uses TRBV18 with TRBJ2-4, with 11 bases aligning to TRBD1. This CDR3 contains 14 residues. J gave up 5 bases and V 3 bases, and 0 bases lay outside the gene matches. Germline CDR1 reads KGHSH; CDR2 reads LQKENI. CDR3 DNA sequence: TGTGCCAGCTCACCGGGACAGGGGGAAAACATTCAGTACTTC. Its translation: CASSPGQGENIQYF. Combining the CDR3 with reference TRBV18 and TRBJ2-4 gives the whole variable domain NAGVMQNPRHLVRRRGQEARLRCSPMKGHSHVYWYRQLPEEGLKFMVYLQKENIIDESGMPKERFSAEFPKEGPSILRIQQVVRGDSAAYFCASSPGQGENIQYFGAGTRLSVL.

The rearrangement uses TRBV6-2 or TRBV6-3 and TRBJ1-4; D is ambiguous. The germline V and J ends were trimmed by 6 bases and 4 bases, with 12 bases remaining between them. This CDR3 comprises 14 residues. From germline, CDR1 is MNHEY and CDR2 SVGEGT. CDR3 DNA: TGTGCCAGCAGCGTACATCAGCGTAATGAAAAACTGTTTTTT. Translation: CASSVHQRNEKLFF.

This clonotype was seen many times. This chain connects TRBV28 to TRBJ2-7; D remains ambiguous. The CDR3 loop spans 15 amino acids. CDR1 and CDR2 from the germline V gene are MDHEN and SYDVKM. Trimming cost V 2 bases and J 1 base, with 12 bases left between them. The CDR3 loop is CASSLDQAVSYEQYF. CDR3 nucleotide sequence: TGTGCCAGCAGTTTAGACCAGGCCGTATCCTACGAGCAGTACTTC.

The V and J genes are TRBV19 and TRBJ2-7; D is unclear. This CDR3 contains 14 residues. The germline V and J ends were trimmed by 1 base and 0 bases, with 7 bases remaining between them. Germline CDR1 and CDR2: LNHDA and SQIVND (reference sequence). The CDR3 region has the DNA TGTGCCAGTAGTATAGGGACGGGCTCCTACGAGCAGTACTTC. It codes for CASSIGTGSYEQYF.

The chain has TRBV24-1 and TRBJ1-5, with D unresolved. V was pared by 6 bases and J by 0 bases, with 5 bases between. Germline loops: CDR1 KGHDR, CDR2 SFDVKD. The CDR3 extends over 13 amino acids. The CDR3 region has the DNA TGTGCCACCAGTCGAGGTAGCAATCAGCCCCAGCATTTT. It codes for CATSRGSNQPQHF.

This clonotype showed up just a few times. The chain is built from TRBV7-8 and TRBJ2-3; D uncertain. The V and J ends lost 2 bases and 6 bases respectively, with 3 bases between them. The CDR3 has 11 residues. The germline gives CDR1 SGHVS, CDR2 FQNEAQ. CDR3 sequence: CASSLIDTQYF. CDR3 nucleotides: TGTGCCAGCAGCTTAATTGATACGCAGTATTTT.

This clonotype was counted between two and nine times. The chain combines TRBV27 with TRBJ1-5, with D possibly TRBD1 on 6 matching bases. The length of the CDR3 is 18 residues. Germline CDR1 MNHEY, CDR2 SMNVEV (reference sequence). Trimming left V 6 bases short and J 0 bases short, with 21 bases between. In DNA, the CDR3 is TGTGCCAGCAGCGCCGGGGGGCCGAACTACTATAGCAATCAGCCCCAGCATTTT. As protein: CASSAGGPNYYSNQPQHF.

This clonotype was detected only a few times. The CDR3: CASSRQGLNTEAFF. CDR3 nucleotide sequence: TGTGCCAGCAGCCGACAGGGACTGAACACTGAAGCTTTCTTT. The chain is built from TRBV6-2 or TRBV6-3 and TRBJ1-1; the match to TRBD1 covers 7 bases. This CDR3 has 14 amino acids. V gave up 6 bases and J gave up 0 bases; unmatched junction bases: 4. Germline V gene sequence: CDR1 MNHEY, CDR2 SVGEGT.

The CDR3: CASRPRPGTGAFEAFF. The CDR3 nucleotides read TGTGCCAGCAGACCTCGTCCCGGGACAGGGGCCTTTGAAGCTTTCTTT. The chain employs TRBV28 and TRBJ1-1, with 10 bases matching TRBD1. Germline CDR1 reads MDHEN; CDR2 reads SYDVKM. This CDR3 comprises 16 residues. The junction had 14 bases not matched to a gene; V was cut back by 6 bases and J by 7 bases.

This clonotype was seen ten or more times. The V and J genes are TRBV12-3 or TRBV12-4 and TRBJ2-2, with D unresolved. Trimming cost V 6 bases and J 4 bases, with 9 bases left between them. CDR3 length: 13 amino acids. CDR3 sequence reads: CASRAGFTGELFF. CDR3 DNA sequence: TGTGCCAGCAGAGCCGGTTTCACCGGGGAGCTGTTTTTT.

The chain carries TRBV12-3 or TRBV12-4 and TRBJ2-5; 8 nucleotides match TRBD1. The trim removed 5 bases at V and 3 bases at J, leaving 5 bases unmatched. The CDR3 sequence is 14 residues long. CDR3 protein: CASSHDRGEETQYF. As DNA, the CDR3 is TGTGCCAGCAGTCACGACAGGGGAGAAGAGACCCAGTACTTC.

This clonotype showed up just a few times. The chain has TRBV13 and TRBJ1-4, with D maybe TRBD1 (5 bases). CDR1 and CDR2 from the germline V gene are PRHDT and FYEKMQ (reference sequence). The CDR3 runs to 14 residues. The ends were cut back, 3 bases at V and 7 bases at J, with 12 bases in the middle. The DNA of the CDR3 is TGTGCCAGCAGCTTTTCAGGGTTGAGTGAAAAACTGTTTTTT. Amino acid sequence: CASSFSGLSEKLFF. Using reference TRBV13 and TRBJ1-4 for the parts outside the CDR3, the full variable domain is AAGVIQSPRHLIKEKRETATLKCYPIPRHDTVYWYQQGPGQDPQFLISFYEKMQSDKGSIPDRFSAQQFSDYHSELNMSSLELGDSALYFCASSFSGLSEKLFFGSGTQLSVL.

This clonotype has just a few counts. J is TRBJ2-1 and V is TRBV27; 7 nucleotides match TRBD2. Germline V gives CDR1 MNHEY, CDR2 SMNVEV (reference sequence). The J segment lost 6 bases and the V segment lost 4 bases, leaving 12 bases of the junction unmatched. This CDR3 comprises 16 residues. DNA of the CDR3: TGTGCCAGCAGTTCGTACCGGACTAGTAAATTCAATGAGCAGTTCTTC. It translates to CASSSYRTSKFNEQFF.

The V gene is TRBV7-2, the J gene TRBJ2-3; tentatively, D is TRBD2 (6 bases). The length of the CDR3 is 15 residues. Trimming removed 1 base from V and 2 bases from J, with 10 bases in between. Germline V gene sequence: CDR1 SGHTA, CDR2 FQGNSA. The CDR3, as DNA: TGTGCCAGCAGCTTAGGCGGGAATCCCACAGATACGCAGTATTTT. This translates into CASSLGGNPTDTQYF. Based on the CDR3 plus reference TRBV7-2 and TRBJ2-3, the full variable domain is GAGVSQSPSNKVTEKGKDVELRCDPISGHTALYWYRQSLGQGLEFLIYFQGNSAPDKSGLPSDRFSAERTGGSVSTLTIQRTQQEDSAVYLCASSLGGNPTDTQYFGPGTRLTVL.